The 30 T cell receptor beta chains given below trace back to one sample, sequenced in a study of T-cell memory formation after mild COVID-19. TCRdb called the 5' RACE reads again in MiXCR, with one record for every CDR3 protein. Of 180,000 or so distinct CDR3 sequences in the sample, more than 15% were seen once. Source material: PBMCs or a T cell subset sorted from them (not recorded which). These receptors came from an adult woman who had mild COVID-19 (a few samples of this study predate the infection). Cell type and time point are not known.

This clonotype was observed a handful of times. This sequence joins TRBV12-3 or TRBV12-4 and TRBJ2-2; D is perhaps TRBD1 (6 bases). V was cut by 4 bases and J by 10 bases, with 16 bases left in between. This CDR3 has 14 amino acids. CDR3 in amino acids: CASSYRTVSAELFF. The CDR3, as DNA: TGTGCCAGCAGTTACCGGACAGTAAGTGCGGAGCTGTTTTTT.

V is TRBV3-1 and J is TRBJ2-7; TRBD1 agrees at 8 bases. CDR1 and CDR2 (germline): LGHDT, YNNKEL (reference sequence). V gave up 5 bases and J gave up 5 bases; unmatched junction bases: 11. CDR3 length: 15 residues. CDR3 bases: TGTGCCAGCAGCTCCCGCGACAGGGGTTTCCACGAGCAGTACTTC. Protein: CASSSRDRGFHEQYF.

The table lists this clonotype with many counts. CDR3 in DNA: TGTGCCAGCAGTTACGAGCTATACCAAGAGACCCAGTACTTC. This translates into CASSYELYQETQYF. The V and J genes are TRBV6-6 and TRBJ2-5; D is ambiguous. V lost 2 bases, J lost 0 bases, and 7 bases lay in between. The CDR3 consists of 14 residues. Germline V gives CDR1 MNHNY, CDR2 SVGAGI (reference sequence).

This clonotype was observed a few times. The chain uses TRBV12-3 or TRBV12-4 and TRBJ2-3; 12 nucleotides agree with TRBD2. V lost 6 bases, J lost 6 bases, and 7 bases stayed unmatched. CDR3 length: 15 amino acids. This CDR3 is CASSRRTSGKDTQYF. The DNA for the CDR3 is TGTGCCAGCAGCCGTCGGACTAGCGGGAAGGATACGCAGTATTTT.

The chain has TRBV10-3 and TRBJ1-5; TRBD1 agrees at 7 bases. The length of the CDR3 is 15 residues. Unmatched junction bases numbered 4, after V lost 2 bases and J lost 3 bases. Germline V gives CDR1 ENHRY, CDR2 SYGVKD. DNA of the CDR3: TGTGCCATCAGTGAGCCGACAGGGTTCAATCAGCCCCAGCATTTT. Its protein product is CAISEPTGFNQPQHF.

The rearrangement joins TRBV5-1 to TRBJ1-1; D is undetermined. The CDR3 runs 16 residues. CDR1 and CDR2 (germline): SGHRS, YFSETQ. V was pared by 0 bases and J by 0 bases, with 12 bases between. CDR3 sequence: CASSLDLTGMNTEAFF. As DNA, the CDR3 is TGCGCCAGCAGCTTGGACCTGACGGGAATGAACACTGAAGCTTTCTTT.

This clonotype was found a few times. The CDR3 DNA follows: TGCAGCGCCGGGGGGGGTATGGTCACTGAAGCTTTCTTT. Its protein product is CSAGGGMVTEAFF. The rearrangement joins TRBV29-1 to TRBJ1-1, with a tentative D call TRBD1 (5 bases). The CDR3 is made up of 13 amino acids. V lost 7 bases to trimming and J lost 4 bases, with 16 bases between them. Germline V CDR1 and CDR2: SQVTM, ANQGSEA.

This clonotype was seen only a few times. The chain recombines TRBV7-2 with TRBJ2-3; the match to TRBD2 covers 12 bases. The CDR3 covers 16 residues. From germline, CDR1 is SGHTA and CDR2 FQGNSA. The ends lost 4 bases at V and 6 bases at J; junction bases unmatched: 8. CDR3 nucleotide sequence: TGTGCCAGCAGCTGGCGACTAGCGGGGGCGCAGGATACGCAGTATTTT. Translation: CASSWRLAGAQDTQYF.

This rearrangement joins TRBV5-1 to TRBJ2-1; D gene ambiguous. The germline gives CDR1 SGHRS, CDR2 YFSETQ. The CDR3 length is 14 residues. V shed 0 bases and J shed 8 bases, with 12 bases lying between them. CDR3 amino acids: CASSLATGWDEQFF. The CDR3 nucleotides are TGCGCCAGCAGCTTGGCCACCGGTTGGGATGAGCAGTTCTTC.

The genes are TRBV30 and TRBJ2-1, with 8 bases matching TRBD1. The V gene end was trimmed by 2 bases and the J gene end by 7 bases; junction bases not matched to a gene: 4. The length of the CDR3 is 13 residues. Germline lookup yields CDR1 GTSNPN and CDR2 SVGIG (reference sequence). The CDR3 nucleotides read TGTGCCTGGAGTCAGGGGGCGGGAAATGAGCAGTTCTTC. This gives the protein CAWSQGAGNEQFF.

This chain connects TRBV15 to TRBJ2-5; TRBD1 is a possible D gene (5 bases). The germline CDR1 and CDR2 sequences are LNHNV and YYDKDF (reference sequence). Trimming removed 1 base from V and 6 bases from J, with 15 bases in between. The length of the CDR3 is 15 residues. In nucleotides, the CDR3 is TGTGCCACCAGCAGAGCAGGGTACAGTACGAAGACCCAGTACTTC. It yields the protein CATSRAGYSTKTQYF.

This clonotype has more than one count but fewer than ten. The chain uses TRBV30 and TRBJ2-7, with D perhaps matching TRBD1 or TRBD2 (6 bases each). Between the trimmed V and J ends, which lost 6 bases and 4 bases, there was a span of 13 bases. Germline V gene data show CDR1 as GTSNPN and CDR2 as SVGIG (reference sequence). The CDR3 is 12 residues long. CDR3 sequence: CACYRDSYEQYF. The CDR3 DNA follows: TGTGCCTGCTACAGGGACTCATACGAGCAGTACTTC.

The genes are TRBV5-6 and TRBJ1-5; the match to TRBD1 covers 9 bases. Germline assignment: CDR1 SGHDT and CDR2 YYEEEE. Losses at the gene ends were 4 bases for V and 1 base for J; bases not matched to a gene: 9. The CDR3 totals 17 residues. The CDR3 loop is CASSRLTGGNSNQPQHF. The CDR3 DNA reads as TGTGCCAGCAGCCGACTGACAGGGGGTAACAGCAATCAGCCCCAGCATTTT.

This chain uses TRBV6-5 with TRBJ2-7; a possible D gene is TRBD2 (5 bases). The CDR3 length is 14 residues. V gave up 7 bases and J gave up 7 bases, with 20 bases separating them. Germline CDR1 MNHEY, CDR2 SVGAGI. The CDR3 is CASTKTGLLLEQYF. In DNA form, the CDR3 reads TGTGCCAGCACTAAAACCGGACTTCTCTTGGAGCAGTACTTC.

This clonotype appeared a few times. The J gene is TRBJ2-1, the V gene TRBV9; D is perhaps TRBD2 (6 bases). The CDR3 is 14 residues long. The germline gives CDR1 SGDLS, CDR2 YYNGEE. Between the trimmed V and J ends, which lost 0 bases and 5 bases, there was a span of 9 bases. The DNA for the CDR3 is TGTGCCAGCAGCGTAGGGGTAGCGGACAATGAGCAGTTCTTC. This encodes CASSVGVADNEQFF. Combining the CDR3 with reference TRBV9 and TRBJ2-1 gives the whole variable domain DSGVTQTPKHLITATGQRVTLRCSPRSGDLSVYWYQQSLDQGLQFLIQYYNGEERAKGNILERFSAQQFPDLHSELNLSSLELGDSALYFCASSVGVADNEQFFGPGTRLTVL.

This clonotype was seen more than once but under ten times. The rearrangement links TRBV5-4 to TRBJ1-6; no reliable D call. V dropped 0 bases and J dropped 7 bases, with 11 bases sitting between them. Germline V gene lookup returns CDR1 SGHNT and CDR2 YYREEE (reference sequence). The CDR3 is 15 residues long. The CDR3 DNA follows: TGTGCCAGCAGCTTGGACGGGGTTGGGAATTCACCCCTCCACTTT. Translating gives CASSLDGVGNSPLHF.

This clonotype was recorded many times. V and J are TRBV5-1 and TRBJ2-7; 11 bases map to TRBD1. This CDR3 region has 13 residues. Germline CDR1 SGHRS, CDR2 YFSETQ. Germline trimming cut 2 bases from V and 7 bases from J; bases unmatched to any gene: 2. CDR3 in amino acids: CASSLGTGGEQYF. CDR3 coding DNA: TGCGCCAGCAGCTTAGGGACAGGGGGTGAGCAGTACTTC.

The chain links TRBV3-1 to TRBJ2-3, with 8 bases identical to TRBD1. CDR3 length: 16 amino acids. From germline, CDR1 is LGHDT and CDR2 YNNKEL (reference sequence). The V gene end was trimmed by 2 bases and the J gene end by 5 bases; junction bases not matched to a gene: 9. CDR3 sequence (DNA): TGTGCCAGCAGCCAATGGACAGGGATTGTGGGAGATACGCAGTATTTT. This sequence encodes CASSQWTGIVGDTQYF.

The chain combines TRBV7-6 with TRBJ2-5, with 7 bases identical to TRBD1. CDR1 SGHVS and CDR2 FNYEAQ come from the germline V gene. There are 16 residues in the CDR3. The V gene end was trimmed by 4 bases and the J gene end by 2 bases; junction bases not matched to a gene: 10. The CDR3 nucleotides read TGTGCCAGCAGCTATTCAGGGGGTAGCGTTCAAGAGACCCAGTACTTC. Its translation: CASSYSGGSVQETQYF.

The genes are TRBV5-1 and TRBJ2-1; tentatively, D is TRBD2 (6 bases). The CDR3 has 18 residues. The V and J ends lost 0 bases and 0 bases respectively, with 16 bases between them. Germline assignment: CDR1 SGHRS and CDR2 YFSETQ. The DNA of the CDR3 is TGCGCCAGCAGCTTGGTTTTAGCGGCGCTGAGCTCCTACAATGAGCAGTTCTTC. Amino acids: CASSLVLAALSSYNEQFF.

The rearrangement uses TRBV7-8 and TRBJ2-5; 11 positions agree with TRBD2. CDR1 SGHVS and CDR2 FQNEAQ come from the germline V gene. This CDR3 contains 19 residues. Unmatched junction bases numbered 19, after V lost 5 bases and J lost 5 bases. The CDR3 here is CASSPLDPRLAGSGETQYF. CDR3 sequence (DNA): TGTGCCAGCAGCCCTCTCGATCCTAGACTAGCGGGATCGGGGGAGACCCAGTACTTC.

This clonotype was counted a few times. The chain links TRBV29-1 to TRBJ2-6; D might be TRBD2 (5 bases). Germline lookup yields CDR1 SQVTM and CDR2 ANQGSEA. The V and J ends lost 6 bases and 2 bases respectively, with 17 bases between them. This CDR3 is built from 16 residues. The CDR3 DNA is TGCAGCGTCCGAAGTCCAGGAGGACCTGGGGCCAACGTCCTGACTTTC. Translation: CSVRSPGGPGANVLTF.

This clonotype has more than one count but fewer than ten. The chain uses TRBV18 and TRBJ2-2, with D tentatively TRBD1 (5 bases). The CDR3 runs 15 residues. V dropped 2 bases and J dropped 5 bases, with 12 bases sitting between them. CDR1 and CDR2 (germline): KGHSH, LQKENI. The CDR3 coding sequence is TGTGCCAGCTCACCATTACCGGCAGGGACCGGGGAGCTGTTTTTT. The encoded protein is CASSPLPAGTGELFF.

The table lists this clonotype with a few counts. The gene calls are TRBV20-1 and TRBJ1-2, with D possibly matching TRBD1 (5 bases). Germline CDR1 reads DFQATT; CDR2 reads SNEGSKA (reference sequence). V lost 2 bases and J lost 4, with 11 bases in between. This CDR3 spans 13 amino acids. The CDR3 nucleotides read TGCAGTGCTAGAAGGGACCGTCTCTATGGCTACACCTTC. Protein product: CSARRDRLYGYTF.

The J gene is TRBJ2-7, the V gene TRBV27; D unresolved. Deletions cut 6 bases from V and 0 bases from J, with 9 bases between. The CDR3 is 13 residues long. CDR1 is MNHEY, CDR2 SMNVEV, per germline (reference sequence). The CDR3 nucleotides are TGTGCCAGCAGCCAGACCCGCTCCTACGAGCAGTACTTC. Translation gives CASSQTRSYEQYF.

The chain couples TRBV4-3 to TRBJ2-2, with 8 positions matching TRBD1. The germline gives CDR1 LGHNA, CDR2 YSLEER. J lost 3 bases, V lost 2 bases, and 8 bases had no gene match. This CDR3 has 17 residues. The CDR3 sequence is CASSQRDRPSDTGELFF. CDR3 DNA sequence: TGCGCCAGCAGCCAACGGGACAGGCCCTCGGACACCGGGGAGCTGTTTTTT.

This clonotype appeared many times. CDR3 in DNA: TGTGCCAGCAGTTACCTGCCCGGGACAAACAATGAGCAGTTCTTC. This gives the protein CASSYLPGTNNEQFF. The genes are TRBV6-6 and TRBJ2-1; the D gene is possibly TRBD1 (6 bases). The CDR3 contains 15 residues. V was cut by 2 bases and J by 5 bases, with 13 bases left in between. CDR1 MNHNY and CDR2 SVGAGI come from the germline V gene (reference sequence).

The J gene is TRBJ2-3, the V gene TRBV29-1; 8 bases line up with TRBD2. Germline V gene data show CDR1 as SQVTM and CDR2 as ANQGSEA. The CDR3 totals 12 residues. V dropped 6 bases and J dropped 6; count of bases not matched to a gene: 5. The CDR3 region has the DNA TGCAGCGTAGGTGGCGGGAGGGATACGCAGTATTTT. Translation: CSVGGGRDTQYF.

The chain joins TRBV20-1 to TRBJ2-1, with 8 bases aligning to TRBD2. Per germline, CDR1 DFQATT and CDR2 SNEGSKA (reference sequence). After removal of 2 bases from V and 7 bases from J, the junction contained 4 bases not matched to a gene. This CDR3 region has 13 residues. CDR3 sequence (DNA): TGCAGTGCTAGAAATCGACTAGCGAATGAGCAGTTCTTC. Translated: CSARNRLANEQFF.

This clonotype was counted ten times or more. V gene TRBV14 combines with J gene TRBJ2-3, with D unresolved. Germline-derived CDR1 and CDR2 are SGHDN and FVKESK. Trimming removed 0 bases from V and 2 bases from J, with 9 bases in between. The CDR3 runs to 15 residues. The CDR3 sequence: CASSQELGYTDTQYF. In DNA form, the CDR3 reads TGTGCCAGCAGCCAAGAACTGGGGTACACAGATACGCAGTATTTT.